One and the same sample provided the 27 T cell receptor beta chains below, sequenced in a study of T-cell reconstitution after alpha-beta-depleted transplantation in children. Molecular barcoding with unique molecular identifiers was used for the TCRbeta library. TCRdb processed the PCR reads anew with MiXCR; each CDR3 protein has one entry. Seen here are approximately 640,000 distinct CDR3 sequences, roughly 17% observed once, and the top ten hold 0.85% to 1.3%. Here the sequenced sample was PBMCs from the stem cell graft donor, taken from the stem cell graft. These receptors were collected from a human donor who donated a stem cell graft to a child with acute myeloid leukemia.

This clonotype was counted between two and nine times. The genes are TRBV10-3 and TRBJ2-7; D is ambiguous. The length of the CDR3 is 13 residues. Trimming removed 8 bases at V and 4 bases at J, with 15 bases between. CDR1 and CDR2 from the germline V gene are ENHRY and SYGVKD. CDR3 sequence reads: CAIQERSEYEQYV. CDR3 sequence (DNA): TGTGCCATCCAAGAGAGGTCGGAGTACGAGCAGTACGTC.

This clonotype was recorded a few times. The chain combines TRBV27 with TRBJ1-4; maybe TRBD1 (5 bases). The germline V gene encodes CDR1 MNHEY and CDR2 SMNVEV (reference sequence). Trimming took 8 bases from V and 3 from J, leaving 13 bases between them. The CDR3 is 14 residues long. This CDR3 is CASGPGLPNEKLFF. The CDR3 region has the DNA TGTGCCAGCGGGCCGGGACTGCCTAATGAAAAACTGTTTTTT.

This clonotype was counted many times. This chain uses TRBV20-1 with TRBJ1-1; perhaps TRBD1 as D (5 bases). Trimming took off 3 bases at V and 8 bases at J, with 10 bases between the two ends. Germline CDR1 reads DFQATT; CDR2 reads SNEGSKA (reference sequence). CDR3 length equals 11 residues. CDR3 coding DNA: TGCAGTGCTAGGGGGCAGAGGGAAGCTTTCTTT. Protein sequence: CSARGQREAFF.

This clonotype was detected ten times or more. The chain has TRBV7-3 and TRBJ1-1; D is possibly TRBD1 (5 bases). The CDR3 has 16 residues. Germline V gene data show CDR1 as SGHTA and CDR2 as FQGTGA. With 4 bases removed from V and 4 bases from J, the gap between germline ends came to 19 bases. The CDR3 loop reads CASSSIGGSRSTEAFF. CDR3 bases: TGTGCCAGCAGCTCAATCGGGGGGTCTAGGAGCACTGAAGCTTTCTTT. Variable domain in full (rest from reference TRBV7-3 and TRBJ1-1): GAGVSQTPSNKVTEKGKYVELRCDPISGHTALYWYRQSLGQGPEFLIYFQGTGAADDSGLPNDRFFAVRPEGSVSTLKIQRTERGDSAVYLCASSSIGGSRSTEAFFGQGTRLTVV.

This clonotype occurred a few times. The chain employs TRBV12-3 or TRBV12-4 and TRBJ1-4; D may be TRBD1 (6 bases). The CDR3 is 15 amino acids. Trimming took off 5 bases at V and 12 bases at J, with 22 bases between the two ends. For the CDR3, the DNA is TGTGCCAGCAGTCCCGGTGCCTTACAGGGCGGCGAACTGTTTTTT. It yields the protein CASSPGALQGGELFF.

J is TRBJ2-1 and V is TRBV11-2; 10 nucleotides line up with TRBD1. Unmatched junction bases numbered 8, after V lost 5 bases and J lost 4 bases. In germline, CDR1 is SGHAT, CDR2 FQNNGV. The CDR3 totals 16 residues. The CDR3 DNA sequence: TGTGCCAGCAGCCCAGCCGGGACAGGGGTTTACAATGAGCAGTTCTTC. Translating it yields CASSPAGTGVYNEQFF.

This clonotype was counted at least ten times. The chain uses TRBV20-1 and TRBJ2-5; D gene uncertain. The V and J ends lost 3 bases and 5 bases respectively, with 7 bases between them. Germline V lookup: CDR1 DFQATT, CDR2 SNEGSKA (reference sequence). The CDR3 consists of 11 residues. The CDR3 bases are TGCAGTGCTAGCTCCGGTGAGACCCAGTACTTC. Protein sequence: CSASSGETQYF.

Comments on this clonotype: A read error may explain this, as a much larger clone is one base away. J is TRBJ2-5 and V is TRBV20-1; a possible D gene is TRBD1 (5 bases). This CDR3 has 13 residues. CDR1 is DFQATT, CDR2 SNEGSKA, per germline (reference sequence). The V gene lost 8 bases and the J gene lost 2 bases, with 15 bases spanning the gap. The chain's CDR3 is CSTSGWWQETQYF. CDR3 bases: TGCAGTACTTCAGGGTGGTGGCAAGAGACCCAGTACTTC.

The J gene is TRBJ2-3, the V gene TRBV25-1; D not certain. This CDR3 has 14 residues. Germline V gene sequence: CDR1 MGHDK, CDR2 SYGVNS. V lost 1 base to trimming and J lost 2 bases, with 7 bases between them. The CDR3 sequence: CASSEFSLTDTQYF. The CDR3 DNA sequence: TGTGCCAGCAGTGAATTTTCCCTCACAGATACGCAGTATTTT.

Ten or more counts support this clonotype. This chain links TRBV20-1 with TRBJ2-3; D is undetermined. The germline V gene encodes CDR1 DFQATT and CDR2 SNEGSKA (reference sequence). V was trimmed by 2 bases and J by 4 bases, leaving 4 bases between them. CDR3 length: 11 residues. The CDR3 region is CSARFADTQYF. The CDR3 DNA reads TGCAGTGCTAGATTCGCAGATACGCAGTATTTT.

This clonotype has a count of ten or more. The CDR3 spells CASSLASGGPQHF. The DNA for the CDR3 is TGTGCCAGCAGCTTGGCGAGCGGAGGGCCCCAGCATTTT. The chain employs TRBV5-6 and TRBJ1-5; D is unresolved. The germline V gene has CDR1 SGHDT and CDR2 YYEEEE. The CDR3 has 13 residues. With 0 bases removed from V and 9 bases from J, the gap between germline ends came to 10 bases.

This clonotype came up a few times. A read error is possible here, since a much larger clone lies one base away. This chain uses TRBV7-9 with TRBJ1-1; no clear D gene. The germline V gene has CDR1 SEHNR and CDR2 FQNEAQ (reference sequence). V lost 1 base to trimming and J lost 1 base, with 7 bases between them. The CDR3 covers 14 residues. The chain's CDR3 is CASSLVPANTEAFF. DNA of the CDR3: TGTGCCAGCAGCTTAGTTCCGGCGAACACTGAAGCTTTCTTT. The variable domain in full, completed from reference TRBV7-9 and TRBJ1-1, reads DTGVSQNPRHKITKRGQNVTFRCDPISEHNRLYWYRQTLGQGPEFLTYFQNEAQLEKSRLLSDRFSAERPKGSFSTLEIQRTEQGDSAMYLCASSLVPANTEAFFGQGTRLTVV.

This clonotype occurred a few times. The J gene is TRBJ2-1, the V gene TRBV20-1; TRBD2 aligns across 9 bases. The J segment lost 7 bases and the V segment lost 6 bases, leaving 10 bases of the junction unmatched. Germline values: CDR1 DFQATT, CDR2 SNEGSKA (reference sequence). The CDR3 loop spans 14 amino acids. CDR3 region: CSALPGLAQNEQFF. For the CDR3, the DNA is TGCAGTGCCCTCCCGGGACTAGCCCAAAATGAGCAGTTCTTC.

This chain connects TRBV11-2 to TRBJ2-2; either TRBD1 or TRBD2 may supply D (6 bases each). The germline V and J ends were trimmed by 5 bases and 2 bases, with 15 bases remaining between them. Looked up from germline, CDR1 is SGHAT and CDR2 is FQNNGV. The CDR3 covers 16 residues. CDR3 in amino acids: CASSPRGDSNTGELFF. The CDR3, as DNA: TGTGCCAGCAGCCCTAGGGGGGACTCTAACACCGGGGAGCTGTTTTTT. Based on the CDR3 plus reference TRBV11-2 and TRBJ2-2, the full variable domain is EAGVAQSPRYKIIEKRQSVAFWCNPISGHATLYWYQQILGQGPKLLIQFQNNGVVDDSQLPKDRFSAERLKGVDSTLKIQPAKLEDSAVYLCASSPRGDSNTGELFFGEGSRLTVL.

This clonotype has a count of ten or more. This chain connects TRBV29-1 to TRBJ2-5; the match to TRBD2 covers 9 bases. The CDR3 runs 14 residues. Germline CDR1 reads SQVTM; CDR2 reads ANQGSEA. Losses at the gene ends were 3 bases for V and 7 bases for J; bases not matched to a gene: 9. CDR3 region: CSVEGSGGPRTQYF. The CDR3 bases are TGCAGCGTTGAGGGGAGCGGGGGGCCTAGGACCCAGTACTTC.

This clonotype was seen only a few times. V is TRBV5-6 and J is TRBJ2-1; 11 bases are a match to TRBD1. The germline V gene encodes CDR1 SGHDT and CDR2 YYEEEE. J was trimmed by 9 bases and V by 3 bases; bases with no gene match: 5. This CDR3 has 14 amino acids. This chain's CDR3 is CASSWDRGGTEQFF. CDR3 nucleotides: TGTGCCAGCAGCTGGGACAGGGGGGGGACTGAGCAGTTCTTC.

CDR3 DNA: TGCGCCAGCAGCTCGGACACCCATGGCTACACCTTC. Its protein product is CASSSDTHGYTF. V gene TRBV5-1 combines with J gene TRBJ1-2; perhaps TRBD1 as D (5 bases). Trimming took off 3 bases at V and 6 bases at J, with 9 bases between the two ends. CDR1 and CDR2 from the germline V gene are SGHRS and YFSETQ. The CDR3 covers 12 residues.

CDR3 coding DNA: TGTGCCAGCAGACTTCTGGAAGAGACCCAGTACTTC. Its protein product is CASRLLEETQYF. The chain is built from TRBV5-6 and TRBJ2-5, with D unclear. With 5 bases removed from V and 3 bases from J, the gap between germline ends came to 8 bases. CDR1 and CDR2 (germline): SGHDT, YYEEEE. This CDR3 has 12 amino acids.

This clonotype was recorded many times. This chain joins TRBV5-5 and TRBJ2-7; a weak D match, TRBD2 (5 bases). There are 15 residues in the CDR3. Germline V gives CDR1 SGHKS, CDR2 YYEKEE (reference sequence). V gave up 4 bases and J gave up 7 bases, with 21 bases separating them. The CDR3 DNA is TGTGCCAGCAGCCGCGGACCGATCGGAGGAGAAGAGCAGTACTTC. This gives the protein CASSRGPIGGEEQYF. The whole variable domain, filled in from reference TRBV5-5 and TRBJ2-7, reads DAGVTQSPTHLIKTRGQQVTLRCSPISGHKSVSWYQQVLGQGPQFIFQYYEKEERGRGNFPDRFSARQFPNYSSELNVNALLLGDSALYLCASSRGPIGGEEQYFGPGTRLTVT.

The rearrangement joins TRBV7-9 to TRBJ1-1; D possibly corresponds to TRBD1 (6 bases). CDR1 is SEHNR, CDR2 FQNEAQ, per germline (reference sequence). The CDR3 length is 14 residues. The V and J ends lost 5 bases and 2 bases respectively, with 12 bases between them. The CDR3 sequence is CASSTGQINTEAFF. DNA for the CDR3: TGTGCCAGCAGCACCGGACAGATTAACACTGAAGCTTTCTTT.

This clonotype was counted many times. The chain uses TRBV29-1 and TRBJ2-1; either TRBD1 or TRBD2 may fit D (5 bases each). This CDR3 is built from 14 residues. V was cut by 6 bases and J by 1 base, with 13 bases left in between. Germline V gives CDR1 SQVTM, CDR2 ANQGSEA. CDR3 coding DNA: TGCAGCGTAGTCCGGGACCCATCCTACAATGAGCAGTTCTTC. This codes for CSVVRDPSYNEQFF.

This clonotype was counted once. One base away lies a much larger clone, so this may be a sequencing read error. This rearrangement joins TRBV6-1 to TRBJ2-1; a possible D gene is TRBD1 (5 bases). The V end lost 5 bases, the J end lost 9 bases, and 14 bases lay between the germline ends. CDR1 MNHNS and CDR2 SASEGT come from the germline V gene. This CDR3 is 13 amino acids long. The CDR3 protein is CASSPTDDSEQFF. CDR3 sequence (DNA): TGTGCCAGCAGTCCCACGGACGACAGTGAGCAGTTCTTC.

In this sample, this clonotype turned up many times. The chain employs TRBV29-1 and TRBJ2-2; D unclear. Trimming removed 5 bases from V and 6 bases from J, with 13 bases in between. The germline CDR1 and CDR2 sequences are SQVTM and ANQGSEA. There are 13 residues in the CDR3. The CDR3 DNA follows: TGCAGCGTTCCTGGACCTTTCCCCGGGGAGCTGTTTTTT. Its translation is CSVPGPFPGELFF.

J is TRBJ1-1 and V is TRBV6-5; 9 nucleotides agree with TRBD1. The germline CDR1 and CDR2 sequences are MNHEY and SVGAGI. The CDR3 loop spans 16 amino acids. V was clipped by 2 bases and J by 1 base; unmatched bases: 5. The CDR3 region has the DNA TGTGCCAGCAGTTACGGGACAGGGAGGAGGAACACTGAAGCTTTCTTT. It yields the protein CASSYGTGRRNTEAFF.

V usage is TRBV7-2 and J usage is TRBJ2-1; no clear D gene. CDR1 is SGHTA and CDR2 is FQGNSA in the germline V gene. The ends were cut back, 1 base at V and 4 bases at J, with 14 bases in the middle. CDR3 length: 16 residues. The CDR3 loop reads CASSLEALRVYNEQFF. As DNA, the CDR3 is TGTGCCAGCAGCTTAGAGGCACTTCGGGTTTACAATGAGCAGTTCTTC. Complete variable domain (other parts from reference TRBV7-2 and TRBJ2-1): GAGVSQSPSNKVTEKGKDVELRCDPISGHTALYWYRQSLGQGLEFLIYFQGNSAPDKSGLPSDRFSAERTGGSVSTLTIQRTQQEDSAVYLCASSLEALRVYNEQFFGPGTRLTVL.

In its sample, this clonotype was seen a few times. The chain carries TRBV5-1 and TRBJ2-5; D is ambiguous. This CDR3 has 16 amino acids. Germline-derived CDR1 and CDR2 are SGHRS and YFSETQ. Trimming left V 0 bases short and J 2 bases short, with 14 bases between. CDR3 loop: CASSLGGGDGQETQYF. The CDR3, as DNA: TGCGCCAGCAGCTTGGGAGGCGGAGATGGTCAAGAGACCCAGTACTTC.

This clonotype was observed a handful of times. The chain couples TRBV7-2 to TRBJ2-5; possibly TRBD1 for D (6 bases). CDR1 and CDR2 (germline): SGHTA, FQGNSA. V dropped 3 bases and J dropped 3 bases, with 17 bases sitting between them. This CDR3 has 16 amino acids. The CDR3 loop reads CASSFFPGTPEETQYF. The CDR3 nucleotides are TGTGCCAGCAGCTTTTTCCCCGGGACACCAGAAGAGACCCAGTACTTC.